Shown below are 16 T cell receptor beta chains from a single sample sequenced in a study of CD8 T cells in Susac syndrome. An amount of RNA that ranged from roughly 0.5 to 1 ug was reverse transcribed with random hexamers. One entry per CDR3 protein, called by TCRdb with MiXCR from the immunoSEQ multiplex PCR reads. The sample includes roughly 110,000 distinct CDR3 sequences, around 94% seen only once; the top ten take over 0.4%. Sequences were obtained from CD8+ T cells from PBMCs. The receptors come from a human donor with Susac syndrome.

In this sample, this clonotype turned up a few times. This rearrangement joins TRBV14 to TRBJ1-4; D is perhaps TRBD1 (5 bases). There are 13 residues in the CDR3. Germline CDR1 SGHDN, CDR2 FVKESK. Between the trimmed V and J ends, which lost 8 bases and 2 bases, there was a span of 9 bases. The CDR3 DNA reads as TGTGCCAGCCGGGGGACTACTAATGAAAAACTGTTTTTT. This gives the protein CASRGTTNEKLFF.

The genes are TRBV12-5 and TRBJ1-2; no clear D. Germline V CDR1 and CDR2: LGHNT, FRNRAP. CDR3 length: 13 amino acids. V lost 1 base, J lost 3 bases, and 6 bases lay in between. In nucleotides, the CDR3 is TGTGCTAGTGGTTTGGCCAAAGACTATGGCTACACCTTC. Its translation: CASGLAKDYGYTF.

This chain uses TRBV9 with TRBJ1-2; D is ambiguous. The V end lost 7 bases, the J end lost 4 bases, and 8 bases lay between the germline ends. CDR3 size: 11 residues. The germline gives CDR1 SGDLS, CDR2 YYNGEE. Here the CDR3 reads CASLGPYGYTF. In nucleotides, the CDR3 is TGTGCCAGCTTAGGGCCCTATGGCTACACCTTC.

As regards this clonotype: One end of the junction is discordant with germline, which a read error may explain. The chain employs TRBV11-1 and TRBJ2-6; 9 positions agree with TRBD1. The germline V gene has CDR1 SGHAT and CDR2 FQDESV (reference sequence). This CDR3 comprises 15 residues. The CDR3 spells CASSISPTGGNVLTF. The CDR3 DNA is TGTGCCAGCAGCATATCCCCGACAGGGGGCAACGTCCTGACTTTC.

V is TRBV25-1 and J is TRBJ2-2; either TRBD1 or TRBD2 may supply D (5 bases each). This CDR3 has 12 residues. The germline CDR1 and CDR2 sequences are MGHDK and SYGVNS. The V end was cut by 6 bases, the J end by 9 bases, with 11 bases between. This CDR3 is CASSGTRWELFF. The CDR3 nucleotides read TGTGCCAGCAGCGGGACCCGCTGGGAGCTGTTTTTT.

This clonotype was detected only a few times. At one end the junction does not follow the germline gene, possibly because of a read error. This chain's CDR3 is CASSLSSYNEQFF. The CDR3 DNA sequence: TGTGCCAGCAGCCTCAGCTCCTACAATGAGCAGTTCTTC. The rearrangement joins TRBV5-1 to TRBJ2-1; no reliable D call. CDR1 and CDR2 from the germline V gene are SGHRS and YFSETQ. The CDR3 extends over 13 amino acids.

This chain connects TRBV7-8 to TRBJ2-1; 12 bases line up with TRBD2. V shed 1 base and J 4 bases; nucleotides not matched to a gene: 2. The CDR3 has 16 residues. Germline V gene lookup returns CDR1 SGHVS and CDR2 FQNEAQ. The CDR3 region is CASSLGGLAGYNEQFF. DNA of the CDR3: TGTGCCAGCAGCTTAGGTGGACTAGCGGGGTACAATGAGCAGTTCTTC. Supplemented by reference TRBV7-8 and TRBJ2-1, the full variable domain reads GAGVSQSPRYKVAKRGQDVALRCDPISGHVSLFWYQQALGQGPEFLTYFQNEAQLDKSGLPSDRFFAERPEGSVSTLKIQRTQQEDSAVYLCASSLGGLAGYNEQFFGPGTRLTVL.

J is TRBJ2-3 and V is TRBV20-1; the D gene could be TRBD1 or TRBD2 (5 bases each). The V gene's germline CDR1 is DFQATT and CDR2 SNEGSKA (reference sequence). V shed 8 bases and J shed 6 bases, with 9 bases lying between them. This CDR3 has 10 amino acids. The CDR3 protein is CSTEGDTQYF. CDR3 bases: TGCAGTACAGAGGGGGATACGCAGTATTTT.

The chain combines TRBV7-8 with TRBJ2-2; the D is unclear. Germline CDR1 reads SGHVS; CDR2 reads FQNEAQ. V dropped 5 bases and J dropped 6 bases, with 10 bases sitting between them. CDR3 length: 13 amino acids. CDR3 in amino acids: CASSPSRSGELFF. Here the CDR3 DNA reads TGTGCCAGCAGCCCGAGCCGATCCGGGGAGCTGTTTTTT.

CDR3 bases: TGTGCCAGCAGTTCCGCCAGGACAGTAGAAGAGACCCAGTACTTC. Translated, it gives CASSSARTVEETQYF. V and J are TRBV27 and TRBJ2-5; D possibly corresponds to TRBD1 (6 bases). V was cut by 4 bases and J by 3 bases, with 15 bases left in between. The CDR3 has 15 residues. Germline lookup yields CDR1 MNHEY and CDR2 SMNVEV (reference sequence).

The chain carries TRBV6-2 or TRBV6-3 and TRBJ1-1; D remains ambiguous. With 6 bases removed from V and 0 bases from J, the gap between germline ends came to 8 bases. CDR1 is MNHEY, CDR2 SVGEGT, per germline. The CDR3 spans 13 residues. The CDR3: CASRPFMNTEAFF. The CDR3 DNA reads as TGTGCCAGCAGACCCTTTATGAACACTGAAGCTTTCTTT.

This sequence joins TRBV9 and TRBJ2-5, with a tentative D call TRBD2 (7 bases). Germline V gene lookup returns CDR1 SGDLS and CDR2 YYNGEE. CDR3 length equals 15 residues. Trimming pared 7 bases from V and 1 base from J, leaving 17 bases between. The CDR3 sequence is CASSLGGGIQETQYF. In DNA, the CDR3 is TGTGCCAGCTCTCTAGGGGGGGGAATCCAAGAGACCCAGTACTTC.

This chain uses TRBV7-3 with TRBJ2-3; D may match TRBD1 or TRBD2 (7 bases each). In germline, CDR1 is SGHTA, CDR2 FQGTGA. CDR3 length: 16 amino acids. Trimming took 5 bases from V and 2 from J, leaving 17 bases between them. The DNA of the CDR3 is TGTGCCAGCAGCCCCAGGGGGGCGGGGGACACAGATACGCAGTATTTT. Translating it yields CASSPRGAGDTDTQYF.

V gene TRBV9 combines with J gene TRBJ2-7, with 7 bases fitting TRBD1. V dropped 1 base and J dropped 3; count of bases not matched to a gene: 10. The CDR3 runs to 16 residues. Germline-derived CDR1 and CDR2 are SGDLS and YYNGEE. CDR3 amino acids: CASSVRGDRRFYEQYF. CDR3 DNA sequence: TGTGCCAGCAGCGTACGTGGGGACAGAAGATTCTACGAGCAGTACTTC.

V and J are TRBV4-1 and TRBJ2-3; perhaps TRBD2 as D (5 bases). Per germline, CDR1 MGHRA and CDR2 YSYEKL. The V end lost 8 bases, the J end lost 4 bases, and 16 bases lay between the germline ends. The CDR3 is 14 residues long. CDR3 residues: CASATPGLADTQYF. The CDR3 DNA follows: TGCGCCAGCGCAACCCCAGGACTGGCAGATACGCAGTATTTT.

The rearrangement uses TRBV13 and TRBJ2-5; 7 bases are shared with TRBD2. CDR3 length equals 12 residues. The V gene's germline CDR1 is PRHDT and CDR2 FYEKMQ (reference sequence). Germline trimming cut 0 bases from V and 13 bases from J; bases unmatched to any gene: 5. The CDR3 sequence is CASSLGVGRAYF. The CDR3 nucleotides are TGTGCCAGCAGCTTAGGCGTGGGGAGGGCGTACTTC.